This record concerns one T cell receptor beta chain sequence. The data belong to a study of blood T cell repertoires in COVID-19. For the study at large: PBMCs, B-cell-depleted T cells, or T cells provided the cDNA or gDNA that made up the material.

Sequenced by immunoSEQ multiplex PCR; TCRdb stores in-frame clones only, minus some. The sample records about 220,000 clones, approximately 80% being singletons. Two negative PCRs, clearance, or symptom resolution were required of recovered Cohort 3 donors. The clonotype was recovered from a woman aged 55-75 years who had recovered from COVID-19. The specimen was PBMCs or T cells enriched from blood (not recorded which).

The CDR3 DNA sequence: TGTGCCAGCAGCCCGGGGACAGGGAAGGAGACCCAGTACTTC. Its translation: CASSPGTGKETQYF. The chain uses TRBV7-8 and TRBJ2-5; 9 bases align to TRBD1. Germline V lookup: CDR1 SGHVS, CDR2 FQNEAQ. V was pared by 5 bases and J by 5 bases, with 6 bases of the junction left unmatched. CDR3 size: 14 residues.